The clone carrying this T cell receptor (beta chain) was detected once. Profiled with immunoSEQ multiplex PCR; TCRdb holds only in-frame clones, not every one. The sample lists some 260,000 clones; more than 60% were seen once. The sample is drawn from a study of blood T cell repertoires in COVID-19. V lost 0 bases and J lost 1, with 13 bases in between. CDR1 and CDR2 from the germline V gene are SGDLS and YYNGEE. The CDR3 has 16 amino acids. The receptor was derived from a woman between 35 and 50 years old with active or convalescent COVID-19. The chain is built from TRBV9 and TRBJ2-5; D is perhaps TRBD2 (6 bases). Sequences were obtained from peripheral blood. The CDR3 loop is CASSVGGGTVQETQYF. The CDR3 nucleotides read TGTGCCAGCAGCGTAGGTGGAGGGACGGTCCAAGAGACCCAGTACTTC.